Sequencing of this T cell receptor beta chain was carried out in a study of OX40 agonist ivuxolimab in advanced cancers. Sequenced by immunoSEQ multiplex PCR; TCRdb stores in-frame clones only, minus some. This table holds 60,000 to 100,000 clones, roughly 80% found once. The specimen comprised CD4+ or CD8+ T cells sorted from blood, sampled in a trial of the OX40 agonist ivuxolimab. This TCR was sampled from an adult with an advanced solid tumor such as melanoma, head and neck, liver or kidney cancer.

For the CDR3, the DNA is TGTGCCAGCAGCTACCTCTCGGGGATCGATGAGCAGTTCTTC. The encoded protein is CASSYLSGIDEQFF. The gene calls are TRBV7-2 and TRBJ2-1, with D maybe TRBD2 (5 bases). The CDR3 has 14 amino acids. Trimming cost V 4 bases and J 8 bases, with 15 bases left between them. Germline V gene data show CDR1 as SGHTA and CDR2 as FQGNSA.